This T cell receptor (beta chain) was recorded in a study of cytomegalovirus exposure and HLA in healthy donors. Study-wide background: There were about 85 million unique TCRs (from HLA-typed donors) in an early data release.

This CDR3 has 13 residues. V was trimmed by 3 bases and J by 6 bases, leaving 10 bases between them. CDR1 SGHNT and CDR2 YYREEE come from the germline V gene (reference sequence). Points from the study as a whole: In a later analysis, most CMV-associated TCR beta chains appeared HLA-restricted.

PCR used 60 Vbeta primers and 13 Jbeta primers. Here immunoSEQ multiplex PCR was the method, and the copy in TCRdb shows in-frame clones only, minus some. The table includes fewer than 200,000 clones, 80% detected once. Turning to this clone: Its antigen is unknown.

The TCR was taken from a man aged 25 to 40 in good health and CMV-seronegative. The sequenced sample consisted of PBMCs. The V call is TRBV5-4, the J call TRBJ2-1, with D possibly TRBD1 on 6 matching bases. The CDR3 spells CASSSTGINEQFF. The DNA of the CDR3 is TGTGCCAGCAGCTCTACAGGGATCAATGAGCAGTTCTTC.